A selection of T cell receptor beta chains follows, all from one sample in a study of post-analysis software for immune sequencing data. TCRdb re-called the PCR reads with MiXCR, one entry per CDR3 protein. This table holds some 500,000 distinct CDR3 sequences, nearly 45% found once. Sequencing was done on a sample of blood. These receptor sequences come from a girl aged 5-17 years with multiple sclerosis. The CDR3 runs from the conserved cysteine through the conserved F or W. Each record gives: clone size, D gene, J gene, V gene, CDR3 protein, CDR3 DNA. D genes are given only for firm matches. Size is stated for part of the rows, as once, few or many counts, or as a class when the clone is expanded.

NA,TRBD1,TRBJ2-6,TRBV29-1,CSVEVRSQPGQGAPGANVLTF,TGCAGCGTTGAAGTCAGAAGCCAACCGGGACAGGGAGCACCTGGGGCCAACGTCCTGACTTTC
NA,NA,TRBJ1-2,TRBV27,CASSFQGSYGYTF,TGTGCCAGCAGTTTTCAGGGGAGCTATGGCTACACCTTC
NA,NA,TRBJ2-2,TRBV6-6,CASSYRLGKLFF,TGTGCCAGCAGTTACAGGTTGGGGAAGCTGTTTTTT
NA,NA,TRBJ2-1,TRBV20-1,CSARAERGEQFF,TGCAGTGCTAGAGCGGAGCGTGGAGAGCAGTTCTTC
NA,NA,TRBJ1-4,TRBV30,CAWSVLGEEKLFF,TGTGCCTGGAGTGTATTGGGGGAGGAAAAACTGTTTTTT
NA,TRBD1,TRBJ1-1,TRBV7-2,CASSLGQGVTEAFF,TGTGCCAGCAGCTTGGGACAGGGAGTCACTGAAGCTTTCTTT
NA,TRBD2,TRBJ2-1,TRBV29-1,CSVEGLAANEQFF,TGCAGCGTTGAAGGGCTAGCGGCCAATGAGCAGTTCTTC
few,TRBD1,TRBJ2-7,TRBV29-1,CSAEFGTVRGREQYF,TGCAGCGCTGAATTCGGGACAGTGAGGGGTCGCGAGCAGTACTTC
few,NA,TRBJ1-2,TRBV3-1,CASSHRSANYGYTF,TGTGCCAGCAGCCATAGATCGGCTAACTATGGCTACACCTTC
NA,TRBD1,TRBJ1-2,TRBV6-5,CASSRTGTYGYTF,TGTGCCAGCAGTCGGACAGGGACCTATGGCTACACCTTC
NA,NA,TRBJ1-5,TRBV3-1,CASSQDWQGQPQHF,TGTGCCAGCAGTCAAGATTGGCAGGGACAGCCCCAGCATTTT
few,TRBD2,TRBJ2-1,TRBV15,CATSRDGLAPYNEQFF,TGTGCCACCAGCAGAGATGGACTAGCGCCATACAATGAGCAGTTCTTC
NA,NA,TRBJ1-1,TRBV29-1,CSDTSSAAGDEAFF,TGCAGCGATACTTCCTCCGCCGCAGGGGATGAAGCTTTCTTT
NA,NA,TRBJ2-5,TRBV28,CTSSLSRTSQETQYF,TGTACCAGCAGTTTATCCCGGACAAGCCAAGAGACCCAGTACTTC
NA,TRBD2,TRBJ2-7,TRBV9,CASSEGVAGAYEQYF,TGTGCCAGCAGCGAGGGGGTAGCGGGGGCCTACGAGCAGTACTTC
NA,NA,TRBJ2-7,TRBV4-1,CASSQDHSYRDSYEQYF,TGCGCCAGCAGCCAAGATCACTCTTACAGGGACTCCTACGAGCAGTACTTC
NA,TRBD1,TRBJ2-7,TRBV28,CASSLFRDRGYEQYF,TGTGCCAGCAGTCTCTTCCGGGACAGGGGCTACGAGCAGTACTTC